Following are 23 T cell receptor beta chains from one sample sequenced in a study of CD8 T cells in ankylosing spondylitis. TCRdb re-called the 5' RACE reads through MiXCR, storing one row per CDR3 protein. The sample includes nearly 250,000 distinct CDR3 sequences, roughly 32% of them seen just once. The sequenced sample was blood, either unsorted or a sorted T cell fraction (not recorded which). The receptor set was obtained from a male donor with ankylosing spondylitis or in good health (not recorded which).

In its sample, this clonotype was seen once. The V and J genes are TRBV20-1 and TRBJ2-5; TRBD1 is a possible D gene (5 bases). This CDR3 region has 15 residues. The germline gives CDR1 DFQATT, CDR2 SNEGSKA (reference sequence). V gave up 3 bases and J gave up 3 bases, with 17 bases separating them. The CDR3 region has the DNA TGCAGTGCTAGTGGCAGGACATACTCTGAAGAGACCCAGTACTTC. Protein sequence: CSASGRTYSEETQYF.

This clonotype was counted many times. J is TRBJ1-3 and V is TRBV29-1, with unresolved D. Germline V gene data show CDR1 as SQVTM and CDR2 as ANQGSEA. The V gene lost 0 bases and the J gene lost 4 bases, with 7 bases spanning the gap. The CDR3 has 13 amino acids. CDR3 sequence (DNA): TGCAGCGTTGAAGAAGTAGACGGAAACACCATATATTTT. Its protein is CSVEEVDGNTIYF.

This chain connects TRBV4-2 to TRBJ2-1; the match to TRBD2 covers 10 bases. V was clipped by 0 bases and J by 1 base; unmatched bases: 6. CDR1 and CDR2 from the germline V gene are LGHNA and YNFKEQ. The CDR3 spans 18 residues. CDR3 DNA: TGTGCCAGCAGCCAAGACCCTCCGACTAGCGGGTCCTACAATGAGCAGTTCTTC. It translates to CASSQDPPTSGSYNEQFF.

The CDR3 bases are TGTGCCAGCAGCGGTGGGGGGGCGCATCCGTCCTACGAGCAGTACTTC. Residues: CASSGGGAHPSYEQYF. The chain links TRBV9 to TRBJ2-7, with D maybe TRBD2 (7 bases). Trimming removed 3 bases at V and 1 base at J, with 17 bases between. The CDR3 loop spans 16 amino acids. Germline values: CDR1 SGDLS, CDR2 YYNGEE.

CDR3 nucleotide sequence: TGCGCCAGCAGCCAAGGGGACAGCTCCTACAATGAGCAGTTCTTC. This encodes CASSQGDSSYNEQFF. The J gene is TRBJ2-1, the V gene TRBV4-1, with 7 bases matching TRBD1. The V segment lost 1 base and the J segment 0 bases; nucleotides outside the gene matches: 0. The CDR3 length is 15 residues. The V gene's germline CDR1 is MGHRA and CDR2 YSYEKL.

CDR3 nucleotides: TGCAGTGCTAGCGCCACAAATGAGGCAGAAAGGCATTTT. Protein sequence: CSASATNEAERHF. The J gene is TRBJ1-5, the V gene TRBV20-1; D ambiguous. Germline V lookup: CDR1 DFQATT, CDR2 SNEGSKA (reference sequence). The CDR3 covers 13 residues. Trimming pared 3 bases from V and 15 bases from J, leaving 21 bases between.

The V call is TRBV15, the J call TRBJ2-5; D remains unclear. V was cut by 1 base and J by 5 bases, with 11 bases left in between. Germline V CDR1 and CDR2: LNHNV, YYDKDF (reference sequence). The CDR3 extends over 14 amino acids. This chain's CDR3 is CATSRGGNSETQYF. The CDR3 coding sequence is TGTGCCACCAGCAGAGGGGGAAATTCGGAGACCCAGTACTTC. Based on the CDR3 plus reference TRBV15 and TRBJ2-5, the full variable domain is DAMVIQNPRYQVTQFGKPVTLSCSQTLNHNVMYWYQQKSSQAPKLLFHYYDKDFNNEADTPDNFQSRRPNTSFCFLDIRSPGLGDTAMYLCATSRGGNSETQYFGPGTRLLVL.

The V call is TRBV12-3 or TRBV12-4, the J call TRBJ1-6, with a possible D match to TRBD1 (5 bases). The CDR3 loop spans 16 amino acids. V was cut by 3 bases and J by 4 bases, with 13 bases left in between. For the CDR3, the DNA is TGTGCCAGCAGTTTCAGGGCCAGAGGTTATAATTCACCCCTCCACTTT. Its protein is CASSFRARGYNSPLHF.

In nucleotides, the CDR3 is TGTGCCAGCAGCCAAGGCCCTTGCGGGGGGGATACGCAGTATTTT. Protein sequence: CASSQGPCGGDTQYF. The chain recombines TRBV4-2 with TRBJ2-3, with 8 positions matching TRBD2. Germline assignment: CDR1 LGHNA and CDR2 YNFKEQ. CDR3 length equals 15 residues. After removal of 1 base from V and 6 bases from J, the junction contained 6 bases not matched to a gene.

The chain recombines TRBV7-9 with TRBJ1-4; weak D call: TRBD1 (5 bases). CDR3 length: 13 amino acids. Trimming removed 3 bases at V and 4 bases at J, with 6 bases between. CDR1 is SEHNR, CDR2 FQNEAQ, per germline (reference sequence). CDR3 amino acids: CASSFRVNEKLFF. The CDR3 nucleotides are TGTGCCAGCAGCTTCAGGGTTAATGAAAAACTGTTTTTT.

J is TRBJ2-3 and V is TRBV12-3 or TRBV12-4, with D perhaps matching TRBD1 (5 bases). CDR3 length: 14 residues. V lost 2 bases to trimming and J lost 4 bases, with 10 bases between them. In DNA form, the CDR3 reads TGTGCCAGCAGTTTACAGGGATATGCAGATACGCAGTATTTT. As protein: CASSLQGYADTQYF.

The rearrangement uses TRBV20-1 and TRBJ2-3, with 15 positions matching TRBD2. The V segment lost 5 bases and the J segment 4 bases; nucleotides outside the gene matches: 7. CDR1 is DFQATT and CDR2 is SNEGSKA in the germline V gene (reference sequence). This CDR3 comprises 16 residues. The CDR3 loop is CSACGTSGGLADTQYF. The DNA of the CDR3 is TGCAGTGCTTGCGGGACTAGCGGGGGGCTGGCAGATACGCAGTATTTT.

J is TRBJ2-7 and V is TRBV20-1; perhaps D is TRBD1 or TRBD2 (6 bases each). V was shortened by 0 bases and J by 3 bases, with 15 bases between the two germline ends. The CDR3 runs 15 residues. CDR1 and CDR2 from the germline V gene are DFQATT and SNEGSKA (reference sequence). CDR3 protein: CSARDGRRGDYEQYF. The CDR3 nucleotides are TGCAGTGCTAGAGACGGCCGGAGGGGGGACTACGAGCAGTACTTC.

The genes are TRBV12-3 or TRBV12-4 and TRBJ1-1; D is ambiguous. CDR3 size: 13 residues. Trimming removed 3 bases from V and 5 bases from J, with 10 bases in between. This chain's CDR3 is CASSFTGRTEAFF. Written as DNA, the CDR3 is TGTGCCAGCAGTTTTACGGGAAGGACTGAAGCTTTCTTT.

J is TRBJ2-7 and V is TRBV5-1; a weak D match, TRBD1 (5 bases). The V end was cut by 0 bases, the J end by 1 base, with 11 bases between. Germline CDR1 is SGHRS and CDR2 is YFSETQ. This CDR3 region has 15 residues. The CDR3 loop reads CASSLGTTYSYEQYF. CDR3 sequence (DNA): TGCGCCAGCAGCTTGGGGACAACCTATTCCTACGAGCAGTACTTC.

Only a few counts were recorded for this clonotype. The CDR3, as DNA: TGCGCCAGCAGCCCCGGGACAGGGACGAGCAATCAGCCCCAGCATTTT. It encodes CASSPGTGTSNQPQHF. The J gene is TRBJ1-5, the V gene TRBV5-1, with TRBD1 matching 9 bases. The V segment lost 4 bases and the J segment 1 base; nucleotides outside the gene matches: 6. This CDR3 has 16 amino acids. Germline V gene lookup returns CDR1 SGHRS and CDR2 YFSETQ.

This clonotype was counted between two and nine times. The gene calls are TRBV20-1 and TRBJ2-5; D not resolved. V was trimmed by 7 bases and J by 0 bases, leaving 6 bases between them. Germline CDR1 and CDR2: DFQATT and SNEGSKA (reference sequence). This CDR3 has 11 amino acids. Written as DNA, the CDR3 is TGCAGTGTTGGGGACCAAGAGACCCAGTACTTC. It specifies CSVGDQETQYF.

This clonotype was counted only a few times. The chain is built from TRBV5-1 and TRBJ2-1; 10 nucleotides agree with TRBD2. The CDR3 contains 15 residues. In germline, CDR1 is SGHRS, CDR2 YFSETQ. Trimming cost V 2 bases and J 10 bases; bases outside gene matches: 9. CDR3 sequence (DNA): TGCGCCAGCAGCTTCATCGAGCGGGGGGGCCCGGAGCAGTTCTTC. This encodes CASSFIERGGPEQFF.

The chain employs TRBV12-3 or TRBV12-4 and TRBJ2-7; possibly TRBD1 for D (5 bases). The CDR3 has 15 amino acids. V was clipped by 3 bases and J by 1 base, with 13 bases between them. Written as DNA, the CDR3 is TGTGCCAGCAGTTTCGGCAACAGGTTATCCTACGAGCAGTACTTC. This encodes CASSFGNRLSYEQYF.

The chain is built from TRBV5-1 and TRBJ2-7; D remains unclear. The ends were cut back, 1 base at V and 0 bases at J, with 8 bases in the middle. The CDR3 is 14 amino acids. Germline V gives CDR1 SGHRS, CDR2 YFSETQ. The CDR3 DNA is TGCGCCAGCAGCTTGCAGGCCTCCTCCTACGAGCAGTACTTC. Protein sequence: CASSLQASSYEQYF.

This clonotype was detected a few times. V usage is TRBV5-5 and J usage is TRBJ2-1; 10 bases line up with TRBD2. Germline-derived CDR1 and CDR2 are SGHKS and YYEKEE (reference sequence). The junction had 9 bases not matched to a gene; V was cut back by 4 bases and J by 8 bases. The CDR3 has 15 residues. The CDR3 DNA is TGTGCCAGCAGCCCGGAGCGGGGGGGCGTCGATGAGCAGTTCTTC. This sequence encodes CASSPERGGVDEQFF.

This clonotype was detected a few times. The chain joins TRBV12-3 or TRBV12-4 to TRBJ1-2; the match to TRBD1 covers 11 bases. J lost 8 bases, V lost 3 bases, and 5 bases had no gene match. This CDR3 spans 14 amino acids. The CDR3 DNA reads as TGTGCCAGCAGTTTGGGACAGGGGGTCGAAGGCTACACCTTC. Protein: CASSLGQGVEGYTF.

The V gene is TRBV20-1, the J gene TRBJ2-7; 7 positions match TRBD1. Germline CDR1 DFQATT, CDR2 SNEGSKA (reference sequence). The CDR3 length is 13 residues. The J segment lost 5 bases and the V segment lost 4 bases, leaving 8 bases of the junction unmatched. The CDR3 DNA is TGCAGTGCTATGGGACAGAAAAGCCACGAGCAGTACTTC. Translated: CSAMGQKSHEQYF.